This T cell receptor beta chain appears in the sequencing data of a study of CD8 T cells in ankylosing spondylitis. Study conclusions and caveats: Disease-linked clones were found to be CD8+ and relatively rare in peripheral blood. Before this, some motif variants had been reported in reactive arthritis synovial fluid and blood. The clones that were linked to disease were reported to be significantly enriched in matched synovial fluid samples from ankylosing spondylitis patients.

This clonotype was recorded many times. Its target is unknown. Scientists made TCR beta libraries using quantitative 5'-RACE with molecular barcodes. TCRdb re-called the 5' RACE reads through MiXCR, storing one row per CDR3 protein. This table has over 100,000 distinct CDR3 sequences, roughly 11% appearing once. V was cut by 0 bases and J by 1 base, with 3 bases left in between. The CDR3 consists of 13 residues. CDR1 and CDR2 (germline): SGHRS, YFSETQ. The chain employs TRBV5-1 and TRBJ2-3; no reliable D call. The sequencing input was blood, either unsorted or a sorted T cell fraction (not recorded which). The receptor comes from a female donor with ankylosing spondylitis or in good health (not recorded which). The CDR3 region has the DNA TGCGCCAGCAGCTTGGGGCGCACAGATACGCAGTATTTT. It codes for CASSLGRTDTQYF.